This T cell receptor beta chain was sequenced for a study of blood T cell repertoires in COVID-19. Study background: Sources were T cells, B-cell-depleted T cells, or PBMCs; the material itself was cDNA or gDNA.

The CDR3 sequence is 14 residues long. Germline V gives CDR1 MNHEY, CDR2 SMNVEV (reference sequence). The junction had 0 bases not matched to a gene; V was cut back by 6 bases and J by 3 bases. This table comes from immunoSEQ multiplex PCR, and its TCRdb copy is limited to in-frame clones, with some not included. The table records over 85,000 clones, approximately 65% of them present only once. The source material was peripheral blood. This sequence originates from a woman in her sixties or seventies with acute or convalescent COVID-19. This rearrangement joins TRBV27 to TRBJ1-6; TRBD1 agrees at 9 bases. CDR3 nucleotides: TGTGCCAGCAGGGGACAGGGCTATAATTCACCCCTCCACTTT. This sequence encodes CASRGQGYNSPLHF.